One and the same sample provided the 21 T cell receptor beta chains below, sequenced in a study of Ad26.COV2.S vaccination and SARS-CoV-2 variants. Regarding treatment: approximately 18 received Ad26.COV2.S at low or high dose, single or two shots; 5 received placebo; per-sample allocation not given. The samples were gathered on day 63 after the first injection of vaccine or placebo. The data were produced by immunoSEQ multiplex PCR, yet TCRdb's version contains in-frame clones alone and is incomplete. The sample gives 300,000 to 400,000 clones, about 88% of which show up once; about 6.4% is in the top ten. The sequences come from peripheral blood, collected in a trial of Ad26.COV2.S vaccine versus placebo. Receptor source: a person aged 18-60 years who received the Ad26.COV2.S COVID-19 vaccine or a placebo.

The chain uses TRBV6-6 and TRBJ1-4; D is undetermined. V lost 11 bases and J 0 bases, leaving 16 bases between the germline ends. This CDR3 spans 15 amino acids. Germline V gene lookup returns CDR1 MNHNY and CDR2 SVGAGI (reference sequence). CDR3 nucleotides: TGTGCCGCTCAAGCAGAAGGCGCAACTAATGAAAAACTGTTTTTT. Translated: CAAQAEGATNEKLFF.

The chain is built from TRBV21-1 and TRBJ2-7; TRBD1, the table's D call, lacks a check against the DNA. TRBV21-1 is described as a pseudogene. The CDR3 contains 18 residues. This CDR3 is CASSRQKTFAAWGHEQYF. Written as DNA, the CDR3 is TGTGCCAGCAGCAGACAGAAAACCTTCGCGGCGTGGGGCCACGAGCAGTACTTC.

V and J are TRBV7-9 and TRBJ1-5, with D possibly being TRBD1 (6 bases). V lost 8 bases and J lost 4, with 18 bases in between. The CDR3 sequence is 15 residues long. Germline CDR1 is SEHNR and CDR2 is FQNEAQ (reference sequence). The CDR3 loop is CASSLNTGSNQPQHF. DNA of the CDR3: TGTGCCAGCTCGCTAAACACAGGGAGTAATCAGCCCCAGCATTTT. Combining the CDR3 with reference TRBV7-9 and TRBJ1-5 gives the whole variable domain DTGVSQNPRHKITKRGQNVTFRCDPISEHNRLYWYRQTLGQGPEFLTYFQNEAQLEKSRLLSDRFSAERPKGSFSTLEIQRTEQGDSAMYLCASSLNTGSNQPQHFGDGTRLSIL.

V gene TRBV12-5 combines with J gene TRBJ2-1, with 9 bases matching TRBD1. V was pared by 6 bases and J by 6 bases, with 6 bases of the junction left unmatched. Per germline, CDR1 LGHNT and CDR2 FRNRAP. The CDR3 length is 14 residues. In DNA, the CDR3 is TGTGCTAGTGGAGCGGGACAGGGCGGCAATGAGCAGTTCTTC. Translating it yields CASGAGQGGNEQFF.

The V gene is TRBV18, the J gene TRBJ1-1; TRBD1 agrees at 7 bases. Germline CDR1 and CDR2: KGHSH and LQKENI. The V segment lost 6 bases and the J segment 1 base; nucleotides outside the gene matches: 5. CDR3 length: 14 residues. The CDR3 DNA is TGTGCCAGCTCTCCCGGACAGGAGAACACTGAAGCTTTCTTT. It encodes CASSPGQENTEAFF.

In DNA, the CDR3 is TGTGCCAGCAGCTTAGCGGGCGCGAGCACAGATACGCAGTATTTT. Residues: CASSLAGASTDTQYF. The chain couples TRBV7-2 to TRBJ2-3; no clear D. Per the germline V gene, CDR1 is SGHTA and CDR2 is FQGNSA. V was pared by 0 bases and J by 0 bases, with 7 bases between. This CDR3 contains 15 residues.

The chain is built from TRBV28 and TRBJ2-7; no clear D. The CDR3 length is 13 residues. V was clipped by 4 bases and J by 7 bases, with 14 bases between them. Germline lookup yields CDR1 MDHEN and CDR2 SYDVKM. CDR3 coding DNA: TGTGCCAGCAGTTCCGGGTATCCGAGGGAGCAGTACTTC. Encoded protein: CASSSGYPREQYF.

The chain links TRBV2 to TRBJ2-5; D possibly uses TRBD1 or TRBD2 (5 bases each). V was shortened by 3 bases and J by 9 bases, with 17 bases between the two germline ends. The CDR3 sequence is 14 residues long. Germline loops: CDR1 SNHLY, CDR2 FYNNEI. CDR3 loop: CASSEGSTLGAQYF. The CDR3 nucleotides are TGTGCCAGCAGTGAGGGCAGCACCTTGGGGGCCCAGTACTTC.

This clone was observed a single time. V usage is TRBV18 and J usage is TRBJ2-2; D call uncertain. This CDR3 contains 12 residues. The ends were cut back, 3 bases at V and 6 bases at J, with 5 bases in the middle. Germline V gives CDR1 KGHSH, CDR2 LQKENI. The CDR3 is CASSPISGELFF. The CDR3 coding sequence is TGTGCCAGCTCACCGATCTCCGGGGAGCTGTTTTTT.

The chain recombines TRBV28 with TRBJ1-2; D is perhaps TRBD1 (5 bases). The CDR3 covers 12 residues. The V gene's germline CDR1 is MDHEN and CDR2 SYDVKM. Trimming left V 6 bases short and J 4 bases short, with 9 bases between. CDR3 loop: CASSAGPYGYTF. CDR3 nucleotides: TGTGCCAGCAGCGCGGGACCCTATGGCTACACCTTC.

V gene TRBV11-2 combines with J gene TRBJ2-7; TRBD2 matches at 7 bases. The CDR3 spans 16 residues. The junction had 10 bases not matched to a gene; V was cut back by 5 bases and J by 0 bases. Per germline, CDR1 SGHAT and CDR2 FQNNGV. CDR3 sequence (DNA): TGTGCCAGCAGCCAGATCTCGGGACTAAGCTCCTACGAGCAGTACTTC. Amino acids: CASSQISGLSSYEQYF.

This chain links TRBV3-1 (or the pseudogene TRBV3-2) with TRBJ1-5, with D possibly TRBD1 on 5 matching bases. This CDR3 has 13 residues. Germline V gene sequence: CDR1 LGHDT, CDR2 YNNKEL (reference sequence). The germline V and J ends were trimmed by 2 bases and 4 bases, with 6 bases remaining between them. The CDR3 protein is CASSQQGNQPQHF. The CDR3 region has the DNA TGTGCCAGCAGCCAACAGGGTAATCAGCCCCAGCATTTT.

The gene calls are TRBV25-1 and TRBJ1-2, with 8 bases matching TRBD1. The germline V gene has CDR1 MGHDK and CDR2 SYGVNS. This CDR3 contains 12 residues. The J segment lost 4 bases and the V segment lost 9 bases, leaving 4 bases of the junction unmatched. CDR3: CASYRGGYGYTF. The CDR3 region has the DNA TGTGCCAGTTACAGGGGGGGCTATGGCTACACCTTC.

The chain uses TRBV27 and TRBJ2-7, with 7 bases aligning to TRBD1. Germline CDR1 and CDR2: MNHEY and SMNVEV (reference sequence). The V segment lost 0 bases and the J segment 9 bases; nucleotides outside the gene matches: 5. This CDR3 has 13 residues. DNA for the CDR3: TGTGCCAGCAGTTTATCGTGGCAGGGGGTGCAGTACTTC. The encoded protein is CASSLSWQGVQYF.

The chain recombines TRBV6-6 with TRBJ2-7; either TRBD1 or TRBD2 may fit D (6 bases each). Germline CDR1 reads MNHNY; CDR2 reads SVGAGI (reference sequence). V was trimmed by 0 bases and J by 3 bases, leaving 12 bases between them. The CDR3 spans 15 residues. CDR3 sequence (DNA): TGTGCCAGCAGTTACTCCGGGGGACAACACTACGAGCAGTACTTC. This encodes CASSYSGGQHYEQYF.

The rearrangement links TRBV7-2 to TRBJ2-3; D is uncertain. V was shortened by 4 bases and J by 3 bases, with 20 bases between the two germline ends. The CDR3 runs 17 residues. Per the germline V gene, CDR1 is SGHTA and CDR2 is FQGNSA. CDR3 coding DNA: TGTGCCAGCAGCTCCCAAGCAAGGGCCAGGCAGACAGATACGCAGTATTTT. It yields the protein CASSSQARARQTDTQYF.

CDR3 region: CASSQGVPSNEQFF. For the CDR3, the DNA is TGTGCCAGCAGCCAGGGGGTCCCTTCCAATGAGCAGTTCTTC. The gene calls are TRBV3-1 (or the pseudogene TRBV3-2) and TRBJ2-1; tentatively, D is TRBD1 or TRBD2 (5 bases each). The CDR3 has 14 amino acids. The V end lost 3 bases, the J end lost 6 bases, and 12 bases lay between the germline ends. Germline CDR1 reads LGHDT; CDR2 reads YNNKEL (reference sequence).

V usage is TRBV2 and J usage is TRBJ2-1, with D uncertain. CDR3 length: 12 amino acids. The V gene lost 7 bases and the J gene lost 9 bases, with 13 bases spanning the gap. Germline CDR1 SNHLY, CDR2 FYNNEI. The DNA of the CDR3 is TGTGCCAGCATTTTCTCCCGAGGTGAGCAGTTCTTC. This sequence encodes CASIFSRGEQFF. Full variable domain (remainder filled in from reference TRBV2 and TRBJ2-1): EPEVTQTPSHQVTQMGQEVILRCVPISNHLYFYWYRQILGQKVEFLVSFYNNEISEKSEIFDDQFSVERPDGSNFTLKIRSTKLEDSAMYFCASIFSRGEQFFGPGTRLTVL.

The J gene is TRBJ2-3, the V gene TRBV9; D is possibly TRBD2 (5 bases). The CDR3 runs to 16 residues. The V and J ends lost 0 bases and 1 base respectively, with 12 bases between them. Germline CDR1 reads SGDLS; CDR2 reads YYNGEE. The CDR3, as DNA: TGTGCCAGCAGCGTAGGAGGGCGGAGAGGCACAGATACGCAGTATTTT. Translation gives CASSVGGRRGTDTQYF.

This chain links TRBV19 with TRBJ1-5; tentative D call: TRBD1 (6 bases). Germline V gene sequence: CDR1 LNHDA, CDR2 SQIVND (reference sequence). The length of the CDR3 is 14 residues. The V and J ends lost 7 bases and 1 base respectively, with 11 bases between them. The CDR3 loop is CASTRTASNQPQHF. CDR3 coding DNA: TGTGCCAGTACCCGGACAGCGAGCAATCAGCCCCAGCATTTT.

V usage is TRBV27 and J usage is TRBJ2-4, with D hard to call. V was shortened by 8 bases and J by 1 base, with 15 bases between the two germline ends. From germline, CDR1 is MNHEY and CDR2 SMNVEV (reference sequence). The CDR3 is 15 amino acids. The DNA of the CDR3 is TGTGCCAGCGACCCTCGCGGTTTTGCCAAAAACATTCAGTACTTC. Its protein is CASDPRGFAKNIQYF.